This T cell receptor beta chain was observed in a study of T cell responses to AZD1222 COVID-19 vaccine. General study points: Once two AZD1222 doses were given, Spike-specific TCR breadth and depth went up. Baseline serology detected seropositivity in only six AZD1222 recipients.

Note on this clone: Its specificity is not known.

The CDR3 covers 16 residues. V lost 6 bases and J lost 10; bases outside the gene matches: 13. CDR1 MDHEN and CDR2 SYDVKM come from the germline V gene. Sequenced by immunoSEQ multiplex PCR; TCRdb stores in-frame clones only, minus some. The table lists approximately 150,000 clones, 85% to 90% of them singletons. This rearrangement joins TRBV28 to TRBJ2-2, with 11 bases identical to TRBD1. The sample was peripheral blood, taken on day 0 of AZD1222 vaccination. The TCR was taken from an adult in good health. CDR3 nucleotide sequence: TGTGCCAGCAGCCCAGCCGGGACAGGGGGTAATGAGGAGCTGTTTTTT. Its protein product is CASSPAGTGGNEELFF.